Below, one T cell receptor beta chain is given with its context. The data were obtained in a study of CD8 T cells in Susac syndrome. Trimming cost V 2 bases and J 0 bases; bases outside gene matches: 2. The germline V gene encodes CDR1 KGHSH and CDR2 LQKENI. The CDR3 has 17 residues. Random hexamers were used to reverse transcribe an amount of about 0.45 to 1 ug RNA. Via MiXCR, TCRdb re-called the immunoSEQ multiplex PCR reads, giving one row per CDR3 protein. The sample yields a few hundred thousand distinct CDR3 sequences, roughly 94% seen once. Sequenced: CD4+ T cells from PBMCs. The chain uses TRBV18 and TRBJ2-1; 12 nucleotides line up with TRBD1. The clonotype originates from a human donor with multiple sclerosis. CDR3 bases: TGTGCCAGCTCACCAGGGACAGGGGGCTCCTCCTACAATGAGCAGTTCTTC. Translated, it gives CASSPGTGGSSYNEQFF.